This T cell receptor (beta chain) was observed in a study of Ad26.COV2.S vaccination and SARS-CoV-2 variants (dated by TCRdb to the early 2020s). General notes on the study: Vaccine-arm donors were drawn from COV1001, a multicentre, randomized, double-blind, placebo-controlled phase I-IIa trial of Ad26.COV2.S in healthy adults. Investigators remained blinded to trial group allocation during experiments and outcome assessment. Sequencing of the TCRbeta repertoire served to evaluate the specificity and breadth of SARS-CoV-2-reactive T cell receptors following Ad26.COV2.S vaccination. Ad26.COV2.S was administered intramuscularly at 5 x 10^10 or 1 x 10^11 viral particles, either as a single shot or as two shots given 56 days apart. Trial participants were randomized into five groups of five: low-dose or high-dose Ad26.COV2.S given once or twice, or placebo on both occasions. A total of roughly 30 samples were included in the TCR-sequenced set, comprising around 19 Ad26.COV2.S vaccine recipients, 5 placebo recipients and 8 SARS-CoV-2 convalescent individuals.

To note about this clone: This receptor's antigen is unknown. One base away there is no much larger clone; base qualities are not given.

The CDR3 covers 14 residues, taking in both the cysteine and the phenylalanine. The entry retains the CDR3 DNA only, 42 bases that are in frame from base 1. V is reduced by 0 bases and J by 4 bases, leaving a spacing of 7 bases between them. For CDR1 and CDR2, the germline V gene (reference sequence) lists LNHNV and YYDKDF. The immunoSEQ Assay was the method used to sequence TCRbeta CDR3 regions. After extraction, genomic DNA underwent amplification by bias-controlled multiplex PCR, followed by high-throughput sequencing. Under the source paper's analysis protocol: To quantify the absolute abundance of every unique TCRbeta CDR3 region, sequences were collapsed and filtered. T cell fraction was estimated by normalizing TCRbeta template counts to usable DNA, which was measured by amplifying reference genes present in all nucleated cells. Repertoire TCRs were annotated as SARS-CoV-2-specific when V gene, CDR3 amino acid sequence and J gene were exactly matched to a known reactive TCR set. MIRA supplied the reference SARS-CoV-2 TCR set, which was filtered for enrichment in COVID-19-positive ImmuneCODE repertoires so that public or cross-reactive TCRs were removed. Using the MIRA antigens, annotated TCRs were further analysed by specific ORF or by position within an ORF. Depth was the summed frequency of annotated unique rearrangements, while breadth was defined as annotated unique rearrangements over total unique productive rearrangements. TCR breadth was compared between groups using two-sided Wilcoxon rank-sum tests. Imported from immuneACCESS, the table was reduced by TCRdb to in-frame sequences with V and J called. These copies leave out some clones; in studies compared against another copy, an unresolved V gene accounts for under half, and the cause of the remainder is not known. V and J calls and clone size come straight from that table; D and trimming were deduced from the DNA. This sample gives 400,000 to 450,000 clones in total; 92% of them show up just once. 1.5% to 2% of the sample rests with the top ten.

General study outcomes and caveats: The study was not powered to compare responses between vaccine doses or regimens. Higher spike-specific TCR breadth was observed in Ad26.COV2.S recipients than in placebo recipients (P = 0.0014). Comparable non-spike TCR breadth was observed between vaccine and placebo recipients, consistent with only spike being contained in the vaccine. After vaccination, spike-specific CD8+ and CD4+ T cell responses were reported to show substantial breadth. The authors noted that total T cell responses may have been underestimated by the TCR breadth and depth analyses.

Per the publication, the treatment or condition label means: some 20 received Ad26.COV2.S at low or high dose, single or two shots; 5 received placebo; per-sample allocation not given. For vaccine and placebo recipients, the sequenced repertoires came from samples collected on day 63 after the first injection. In Cohort 1b, 25 or so adults aged 18-55 years were enrolled at a single site in Boston, USA, between 29 July and 7 August 2020. Ad26.COV2.S was a replication-incompetent adenovirus type 26 vector expressing a prefusion-stabilized SARS-CoV-2 spike protein from the original Wuhan strain. The rearranged chain carries TRBV15 and TRBJ1-5; a confident D gene designation cannot be given. The sequence derives from a person between 18 and 65 years old who received the Ad26.COV2.S COVID-19 vaccine or a placebo. The material was peripheral blood, obtained in a trial of Ad26.COV2.S vaccine versus placebo. The CDR3 in this case is CATSRDRLNQPQHF. The nucleotides are TGTGCCACCAGCAGAGATCGGCTTAATCAGCCCCAGCATTTT.